The T cell receptor beta chain described here comes from a study of cytotoxic CD8 clonotypes in ibrutinib-treated CLL. The method was immunoSEQ multiplex PCR; TCRdb's version includes in-frame clones alone and lacks a portion of them. Among roughly 58,000 clones listed, nearly 55% were seen once. Between the trimmed V and J ends, which lost 3 bases and 7 bases, there was a span of 7 bases. Germline CDR1 reads MNHEY; CDR2 reads SMNVEV (reference sequence). The CDR3 contains 12 residues. The source is a human donor with chronic lymphocytic leukemia. V usage is TRBV27 and J usage is TRBJ1-5, with D uncertain. Sequencing used PBMCs, obtained at disease progression, from a patient treated with ibrutinib. CDR3 in DNA: TGTGCCAGCAGTTTCTGGGGACAGCCCCAGCATTTT. Encoded protein: CASSFWGQPQHF.